A selection of T cell receptor beta chains follows, all from one sample in a study of post-analysis software for immune sequencing data. MiXCR, applied by TCRdb to the PCR reads, yields one record per CDR3 protein. The sample comprises about 560,000 distinct CDR3 sequences, roughly two fifths of which are singletons, and over 1.5% rests with the top ten. The sequencing sample was made of blood. The origin of the receptors is a girl aged 10-17 years with multiple sclerosis. Both conserved end residues are part of each CDR3. A D gene is named only where the DNA matches it firmly. Only some rows state a clone size, as once, few, many or a class for expanded clones.

. TRBJ2-5 TRBV4-2 . 16 TGTGCCAGCAGCCAAGACCCCCAGGGAGTAGCAGAGACCCAGTACTTC CASSQDPQGVAETQYF
. TRBJ2-3 TRBV12-3/TRBV12-4 . 11 TGTGCCAGCAGTTCCCGTAGTTCGCAGTATTTT CASSSRSSQYF
. TRBJ2-1 TRBV9 few 15 TGTGCCAGCAGCGTGACGTCGGATTCCTACAATGAGCAGTTCTTC CASSVTSDSYNEQFF
. TRBJ1-1 TRBV12-3/TRBV12-4 few 14 TGTGCCAGCAGTTTACAGGGGACGAACACTGAAGCTTTCTTT CASSLQGTNTEAFF
TRBD2 TRBJ2-7 TRBV7-8 many 14 TGCGCCAGCAGCTTGGGGACTAGCAGCTACGAGCAGTACTTC CASSLGTSSYEQYF
TRBD2 TRBJ2-7 TRBV7-8 . 17 TGTGCCAGCAGCCCAAGGACTAGCGGGAGGCCGAATAGCGAGCAGTACTTC CASSPRTSGRPNSEQYF
. TRBJ1-3 TRBV12-3/TRBV12-4 . 13 TGTGCCAGCAGCTATAGCTCTGGAAACACCATATATTTT CASSYSSGNTIYF
. TRBJ1-1 TRBV7-2 few 15 TGTGCCAGCAGCAATAACGGAGAATGGAACACTGAAGCTTTCTTT CASSNNGEWNTEAFF
. TRBJ2-3 TRBV4-1 . 17 TGCGCCAGCAGCCAAGTTTGGCCATCAATAAGAGGAGATACGCAGTATTTT CASSQVWPSIRGDTQYF
TRBD1 TRBJ1-2 TRBV12-3/TRBV12-4 . 13 TGTGCCAGCAGTTGGACAGGGGATGACGGCTACACCTTC CASSWTGDDGYTF
. TRBJ2-3 TRBV6-5 . 15 TGTGCCAGCAGTCTGCTGACGGGGGAGGCAGATACGCAGTATTTT CASSLLTGEADTQYF
. TRBJ2-1 TRBV29-1 . 13 TGCAGCGTTCTTGCGGGGTCTTACAATGAGCAGTTCTTC CSVLAGSYNEQFF
. TRBJ2-7 TRBV12-3/TRBV12-4 once 16 TGTGCCAGCAGTTTACTGATTAGGACTTCCGGCTACGAGCAGTACTTC CASSLLIRTSGYEQYF
. TRBJ1-1 TRBV6-5 . 14 TGTGCCAGCAGTTACCTTTCCGGGGACACTGAAGCTTTCTTT CASSYLSGDTEAFF
. TRBJ2-7 TRBV5-1 . 15 TGCGCCAGCAGCTTTTTGGACTCCTCCCTCCTCGAGCAGTACTTC CASSFLDSSLLEQYF
TRBD1 TRBJ1-2 TRBV4-1 few 16 TGCGCCAGCAGCCAAGATGGGCTGCAGGGGGACTATGGCTACACCTTC CASSQDGLQGDYGYTF
TRBD1 TRBJ1-2 TRBV12-3/TRBV12-4 . 12 TGTGCCAGCACCAAGGGACAGTGGGGCTACACCTTC CASTKGQWGYTF
. TRBJ2-3 TRBV9 . 15 TGTGCCAGCAGCGTAGAAGTGACTAGGTACAATACGCAGTATTTT CASSVEVTRYNTQYF
TRBD1 TRBJ2-7 TRBV5-1 many 14 TGTGCCAGCAGTCCCGGGACAGGGGCCTACGAGCAGTACTTC CASSPGTGAYEQYF
. TRBJ2-5 TRBV12-3/TRBV12-4 few 13 TGTGCCAGCAGTTGGCGATCGCAAGAGACCCAGTACTTC CASSWRSQETQYF
. TRBJ2-3 TRBV7-2 . 15 TGTGCCAGCAGGGCAAGGGGAGGATTCACAGATACGCAGTATTTT CASRARGGFTDTQYF
TRBD2 TRBJ2-3 TRBV5-1 . 16 TGCGCCAGCAGCCCTAGCGGGGGGGGCTACTCAGATACGCAGTATTTT CASSPSGGGYSDTQYF
. TRBJ2-7 TRBV12-3/TRBV12-4 many 13 TGCGCCAGCAGCTTCAGGAATTCGTACGAGCAGTACTTC CASSFRNSYEQYF
. TRBJ2-3 TRBV10-3 few 14 TGTGCCATCAGACCTGGACAGAAGACAGATACGCAGTATTTT CAIRPGQKTDTQYF
. TRBJ2-4 TRBV4-1 . 16 TGCGCCAGCAGCCAAGGACCGGGACGGATTATAAACATTCAGTACTTC CASSQGPGRIINIQYF
. TRBJ2-5 TRBV12-3/TRBV12-4 few 13 TGTGCCAGCAGGCCGGGATCGGTCGAGACCCAGTACTTC CASRPGSVETQYF
. TRBJ2-3 TRBV12-3/TRBV12-4 once 16 TGTGCCAGCAGCACCCAGGACTCGCCAAGCACAGATGCGCAGTATTTT CASSTQDSPSTDAQYF
. TRBJ2-1 TRBV5-1 . 17 TGCGCCAGCAGCCTCGGGGTAGCCGGTTACTTCTACAATGAGCAGTTCTTC CASSLGVAGYFYNEQFF
. TRBJ1-4 TRBV4-1 few 16 TGCGCCAGCAGCCAAGAGAGGGATCAGGGTAGGGAAAAACTGTTTTTT CASSQERDQGREKLFF
TRBD1 TRBJ1-2 TRBV28 . 15 TGTGCCAGCAGTACACAGGGGGCAGCTGATTATGGCTACACCTTC CASSTQGAADYGYTF
. TRBJ2-7 TRBV5-1 . 14 TGCGCCAGCAGCTTCCAGGGCTTTACCTACGAGCAGTACTTC CASSFQGFTYEQYF
. TRBJ2-1 TRBV20-1 . 16 TGCAGTGCTAGTAGATTGGGGGGGGGCCCCTACAATGAGCAGTTCTTC CSASRLGGGPYNEQFF
TRBD1 TRBJ2-1 TRBV7-9 few 14 TGTGCCAGCCTCGACAGGGGTACCTACAATGAGCAGTTCTTC CASLDRGTYNEQFF
. TRBJ2-5 TRBV10-3 few 13 TGTGCCATCAGTGAGTCGGGTACAGAGACCCAGTACTTC CAISESGTETQYF
. TRBJ1-2 TRBV29-1 . 14 TGCAGCGTTGAAGACTCCAGGGTAGGCTATGGCTACACCTTC CSVEDSRVGYGYTF
TRBD2 TRBJ2-7 TRBV5-1 few 13 TGCGCCAGCAGCCAGCGGGGGACCTACGAGCAGTACTTC CASSQRGTYEQYF
. TRBJ2-7 TRBV6-5 . 13 TGTGCCAGCAGTTCGGGCGCGTGGGGGGCCCAGTACTTC CASSSGAWGAQYF
TRBD2 TRBJ2-7 TRBV7-9 . 16 TGTGCCAGCAGCTTAGCGCCTAGCGGGGACACCTACGAGCAGTACTTC CASSLAPSGDTYEQYF
. TRBJ2-7 TRBV20-1 . 12 TGCAGTGCTAGGGCAGTGTCCGACGAGCAGTACTTC CSARAVSDEQYF
. TRBJ2-6 TRBV2 . 13 TGTGCCAGCAACTTACAGGGGGCCAACGTCCTGACTTTC CASNLQGANVLTF
. TRBJ2-5 TRBV27 few 14 TGTGCCAGCAGTCCAGACCCGTACCAAGAGACCCAGTACTTC CASSPDPYQETQYF
. TRBJ2-7 TRBV5-1 . 13 TGCGCCAGCAGCTCCGAAGGGAGGTACGAGCAGTACTTC CASSSEGRYEQYF
. TRBJ2-3 TRBV10-3 few 14 TGTGCCATCAGTGAGTCGGCCGGTAGGGATACGCAGTATTTT CAISESAGRDTQYF
TRBD1 TRBJ2-1 TRBV28 few 17 TGTGCCAGCAGTTTATGGGGAGGGGACAGGGAAATCAATGAGCAGTTCTTC CASSLWGGDREINEQFF
TRBD2 TRBJ2-1 TRBV7-2 few 14 TGTGCCAGTAGCTTAGCTAGCGGATACAATGAGCAGTTCTTC CASSLASGYNEQFF
. TRBJ1-1 TRBV7-8 . 13 TGTGCCAGCAGCTGGGTGGGCAACACTGAAGCTTTCTTT CASSWVGNTEAFF
. TRBJ2-5 TRBV5-1 . 11 TGCGCCAGCCAAAAAGGTGGGACCCAGTACTTC CASQKGGTQYF
TRBD1 TRBJ1-1 TRBV10-1 . 14 TGCGCCAGCCGCTTGGACAGGGTGGGCACTGAAGCTTTCTTT CASRLDRVGTEAFF
. TRBJ1-2 TRBV4-1 . 14 TGCGCCAGCAGCCAAGATCAGGGGCGGTTTGGCTACACCTTC CASSQDQGRFGYTF
. TRBJ2-5 TRBV5-1 . 14 TGCCCCAGCAGCTTAGTGGCCAGCAGCTATACCCAGTACTTC CPSSLVASSYTQYF
. TRBJ2-3 TRBV19 few 14 TGTGCCAGTACCACCGGACTGTCTACAGATACGCAGTATTTT CASTTGLSTDTQYF
TRBD1 TRBJ1-6 TRBV12-3/TRBV12-4 . 14 TGTGCCAGCACACCCCAGACAGGGGGCCTACCCCTCCACTTT CASTPQTGGLPLHF
. TRBJ1-5 TRBV6-1 few 15 TGTGCCAGCAGTGAAGGGCATCTTAGCAATCACCCCCAGCATTTT CASSEGHLSNHPQHF
. TRBJ1-1 TRBV14 . 11 TGTGCCAGCAGCCAAGGGAGTGAAGCTTTCTTT CASSQGSEAFF
TRBD1 TRBJ2-3 TRBV7-2 . 19 TGTGCCAGCAGCCCCAGGGACAGGGGATCGGTTAGGTTCACAGATACGCAGTATTTT CASSPRDRGSVRFTDTQYF
TRBD2 TRBJ2-1 TRBV9 . 15 TGTGCCAGCAGCGCGACTAGCGGGAGTTTAAATGAGCAGTTCTTC CASSATSGSLNEQFF
. TRBJ1-1 TRBV11-2 . 15 TGTGCCAGCAGCTTAGGGACCTCAACAGGGACTGAAGCTTTCTTT CASSLGTSTGTEAFF